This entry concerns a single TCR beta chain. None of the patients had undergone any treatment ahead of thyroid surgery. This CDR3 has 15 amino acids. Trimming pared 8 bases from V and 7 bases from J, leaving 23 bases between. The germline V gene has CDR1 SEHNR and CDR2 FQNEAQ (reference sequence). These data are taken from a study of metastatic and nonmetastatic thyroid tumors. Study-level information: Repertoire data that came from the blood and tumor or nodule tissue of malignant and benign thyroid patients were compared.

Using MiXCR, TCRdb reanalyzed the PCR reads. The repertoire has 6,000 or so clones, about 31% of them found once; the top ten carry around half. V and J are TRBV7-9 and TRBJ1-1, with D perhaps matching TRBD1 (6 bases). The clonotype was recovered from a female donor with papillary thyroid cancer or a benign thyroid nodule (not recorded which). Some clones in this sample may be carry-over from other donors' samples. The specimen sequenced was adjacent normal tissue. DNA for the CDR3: TGTGCCAGCCGACAAAGTGGGGGGGCCGAAGGTGAAGCTTTCTTT. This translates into CASRQSGGAEGEAFF.